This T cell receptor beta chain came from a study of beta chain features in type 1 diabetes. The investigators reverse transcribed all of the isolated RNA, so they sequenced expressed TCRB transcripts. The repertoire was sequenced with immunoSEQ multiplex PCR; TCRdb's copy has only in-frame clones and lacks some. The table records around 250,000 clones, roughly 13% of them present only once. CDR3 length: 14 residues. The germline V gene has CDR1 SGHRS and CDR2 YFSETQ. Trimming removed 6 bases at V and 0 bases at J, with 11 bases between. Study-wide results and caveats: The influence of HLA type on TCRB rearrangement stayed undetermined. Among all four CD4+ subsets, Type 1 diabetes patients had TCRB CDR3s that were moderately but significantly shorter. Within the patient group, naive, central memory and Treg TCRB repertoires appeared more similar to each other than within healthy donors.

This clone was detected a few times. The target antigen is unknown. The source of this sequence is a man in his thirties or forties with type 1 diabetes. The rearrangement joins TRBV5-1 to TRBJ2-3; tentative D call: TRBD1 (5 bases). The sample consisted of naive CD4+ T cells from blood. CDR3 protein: CASKGSTSTDTQYF. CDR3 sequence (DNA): TGCGCCAGCAAGGGGTCGACTAGCACAGATACGCAGTATTTT.